This TCR beta chain appears in the sequencing data of a study of cytomegalovirus exposure and HLA in healthy donors. This CDR3 region has 17 residues. V lost 0 bases and J lost 5; bases outside the gene matches: 10. CDR1 is SGHRS, CDR2 YFSETQ, per germline. Use of 60 Vbeta and 13 Jbeta primers characterized the PCR. Only in-frame clones appear in the TCRdb table, and some are missing; sequencing was by immunoSEQ multiplex PCR. This table has 100,000 or so clones, 70% to 85% appearing once. Sample: PBMCs. The sequence was collected from a man between 18 and 35 years old in good health and CMV-seronegative. The chain couples TRBV5-1 to TRBJ2-7; TRBD2 agrees at 11 bases. The CDR3 loop reads CASSLDLAGGLINEQYF. CDR3 DNA sequence: TGCGCCAGCAGCTTGGACCTAGCGGGAGGCCTAATCAACGAGCAGTACTTC.